The 25 T cell receptor beta chains in this list originate from one sample, sequenced in a study of metastatic and nonmetastatic thyroid tumors. Thyroid surgery had not been preceded by any treatment in any patient. MiXCR reprocessed the PCR reads for TCRdb. The sample shows tens of thousands of clones, under 15% of them seen only once. Sequencing input: tumor tissue. The receptors here all came from a female donor with papillary thyroid cancer or a benign thyroid nodule (not recorded which). Some clones in this sample may be carry-over from other donors' samples.

Ten or more counts support this clone. The chain carries TRBV5-6 and TRBJ2-5, with no clear D. The CDR3 is made up of 15 amino acids. V was trimmed by 0 bases and J by 3 bases, leaving 12 bases between them. Germline loops: CDR1 SGHDT, CDR2 YYEEEE. The CDR3 bases are TGTGCCAGCAGCTTGGAAGGTCAAGGGAAAGAGACCCAGTACTTC. Its protein product is CASSLEGQGKETQYF.

This clone was detected many times. The genes are TRBV5-1 and TRBJ2-1, with 9 bases aligning to TRBD1. The J segment lost 4 bases and the V segment lost 0 bases, leaving 5 bases of the junction unmatched. Germline V lookup: CDR1 SGHRS, CDR2 YFSETQ. The CDR3 is 16 amino acids. CDR3 protein: CASSLGGTGFYNEQFF. In nucleotides, the CDR3 is TGCGCCAGCAGCTTGGGGGGGACAGGGTTTTACAATGAGCAGTTCTTC.

Concerning this clone: A read error may be the cause here, since a much bigger clone is one base away. This sample also contains other DNA sequences that code for the same CDR3. V gene TRBV7-9 combines with J gene TRBJ2-5; D ambiguous. The CDR3 sequence is 14 residues long. Germline assignment: CDR1 SEHNR and CDR2 FQNEAQ (reference sequence). CDR3: CASSLSGSVETQYF. For the CDR3, the DNA is TGTGCCAGCAGCTTAAGTGGATCGGTGGAGACACAGTACTTC.

This clone is a singleton in its sample. The rearrangement joins TRBV20-1 to TRBJ1-5, with TRBD1 as a possible D gene (6 bases). Germline CDR1 and CDR2: DFQATT and SNEGSKA (reference sequence). V dropped 3 bases and J dropped 7 bases, with 13 bases sitting between them. The CDR3 totals 13 residues. The chain's CDR3 is CSARGEGEQPQHF. CDR3 bases: TGCAGTGCTAGGGGTGAGGGGGAACAGCCCCAGCATTTT.

Regarding this clone: The CDR3 end shows no conserved phenylalanine or tryptophan, and so a read error is likely. The rearrangement links TRBV11-3 to TRBJ2-7, with a weak D call TRBD2 (5 bases). Germline-derived CDR1 and CDR2 are SGHNT and YENEEA. The V and J ends lost 1 base and 1 base respectively, with 14 bases between them. This CDR3 has 16 residues. Written as DNA, the CDR3 is TGTGCCAGCAGCTTAGGGGATGTACAGCGGTCCTACGAGCAGTACTCC. Its protein is CASSLGDVQRSYEQYS.

With regard to this clone: This may arise from a read error, as a much more abundant clone is one base away. V usage is TRBV4-2 and J usage is TRBJ2-1, with D perhaps matching TRBD1 or TRBD2 (6 bases each). V was pared by 5 bases and J by 11 bases, with 25 bases between. CDR3 size: 16 residues. CDR1 is LGHNA, CDR2 YNFKEQ, per germline. CDR3 sequence reads: CASSGADLMGGGQQFF. CDR3 DNA sequence: TGTGCCAGCAGCGGAGCGGACCTCATGGGGGGCGGGCAGCAGTTCTTC.

This clone was seen at least ten times. The chain combines TRBV19 with TRBJ2-1, with unresolved D. CDR3 size: 13 residues. CDR1 is LNHDA, CDR2 SQIVND, per germline (reference sequence). The V end lost 5 bases, the J end lost 9 bases, and 14 bases lay between the germline ends. Here the CDR3 reads CASSLLLAGEQFF. The DNA of the CDR3 is TGTGCCAGTAGTCTCCTATTGGCCGGTGAGCAGTTCTTC.

The sample holds many counts of this clone. This rearrangement joins TRBV5-5 to TRBJ1-4; 8 nucleotides align to TRBD1. J was trimmed by 8 bases and V by 5 bases; bases with no gene match: 5. The CDR3 length is 13 residues. In germline, CDR1 is SGHKS, CDR2 YYEKEE (reference sequence). The CDR3: CASRGTGIEKLFF. CDR3 sequence (DNA): TGTGCCAGCAGGGGGACAGGAATCGAAAAACTGTTTTTT.

This clone has ten or more counts. The gene calls are TRBV5-6 and TRBJ1-1; D possibly corresponds to TRBD1 (6 bases). The CDR3 length is 14 residues. V was trimmed by 0 bases and J by 5 bases, leaving 11 bases between them. CDR1 and CDR2 (germline): SGHDT, YYEEEE. The CDR3 nucleotides are TGTGCCAGCAGCTTGGTTGGGGGGCGAACTGAAGCTTTCTTT. Protein sequence: CASSLVGGRTEAFF.

This clone was seen many times. This sequence joins TRBV6-5 and TRBJ1-1, with unresolved D. CDR1 is MNHEY and CDR2 is SVGAGI in the germline V gene. This CDR3 has 14 amino acids. The ends were cut back, 2 bases at V and 2 bases at J, with 9 bases in the middle. The CDR3 is CASSYRVGNTEAFF. The CDR3 region has the DNA TGTGCCAGCAGTTACCGGGTCGGAAACACTGAAGCTTTCTTT.

This clone was seen ten or more times. The chain uses TRBV6-2 or TRBV6-3 and TRBJ1-1; D ambiguous. The CDR3 has 15 amino acids. Germline values: CDR1 MNHEY, CDR2 SVGEGT. The V end lost 0 bases, the J end lost 6 bases, and 14 bases lay between the germline ends. This CDR3 reads CASSYSKMGFAEAFF. The CDR3 DNA reads TGTGCCAGCAGTTACTCGAAAATGGGGTTCGCTGAAGCTTTCTTT.

This clone was counted at least ten times. The genes are TRBV7-8 and TRBJ1-5, with D hard to call. Trimming cost V 5 bases and J 2 bases, with 16 bases left between them. This CDR3 region has 16 residues. The germline CDR1 and CDR2 sequences are SGHVS and FQNEAQ. The CDR3 is CASSPPPTWGNQPQHF. The CDR3 bases are TGTGCCAGCAGCCCCCCACCCACCTGGGGCAATCAGCCCCAGCATTTT.

Details on this clone: Relative to the germline gene, one junction end is altered; a read error may explain this. CDR3 loop: CDSSPGANTDTQYF. The CDR3 nucleotides are TGTGACAGCAGCCCGGGAGCCAACACAGATACGCAGTATTTT. This chain uses TRBV7-9 with TRBJ2-3, with D maybe TRBD2 (6 bases). The CDR3 is 14 residues long. Looked up from germline, CDR1 is SEHNR and CDR2 is FQNEAQ (reference sequence).

This clone was detected only a few times. The chain couples TRBV29-1 to TRBJ2-1; 9 bases line up with TRBD2. Germline CDR1 and CDR2: SQVTM and ANQGSEA. J gave up 7 bases and V 6 bases, and 13 bases lay outside the gene matches. This CDR3 contains 15 residues. The CDR3 loop is CSVQWRLAAGNEQFF. Written as DNA, the CDR3 is TGCAGCGTGCAATGGAGACTAGCGGCAGGGAATGAGCAGTTCTTC.

The table lists this clone with many counts. The V call is TRBV5-6, the J call TRBJ2-5, with D perhaps matching TRBD2 (6 bases). The CDR3 runs 13 residues. V was clipped by 4 bases and J by 3 bases, with 10 bases between them. Germline V gives CDR1 SGHDT, CDR2 YYEEEE. CDR3 loop: CASSPGLEETQYF. The CDR3 DNA sequence: TGTGCCAGCAGCCCGGGACTGGAAGAGACCCAGTACTTC.

This clone was picked up many times. This chain joins TRBV14 and TRBJ2-5; D gene uncertain. This CDR3 has 14 amino acids. The germline gives CDR1 SGHDN, CDR2 FVKESK. Trimming stripped 4 bases from V and 0 bases from J, with 9 bases between. CDR3 DNA sequence: TGTGCCAGCAGCCGACGCCAGTACCAAGAGACCCAGTACTTC. Translated: CASSRRQYQETQYF.

Concerning this clone itself: Given a much more abundant clone one base away, this may be a read error. The V call is TRBV7-2, the J call TRBJ2-1; D might be TRBD2 (6 bases). The CDR3 loop spans 13 amino acids. Trimming removed 4 bases from V and 11 bases from J, with 15 bases in between. Germline lookup yields CDR1 SGHTA and CDR2 FQGNSA. The CDR3 sequence is CASSSPGRNKQFF. DNA of the CDR3: TGTGCCAGCAGCTCCCCGGGGAGGAATAAGCAGTTCTTC.

This clone was picked up many times. The sample holds other DNA sequences that translate to the same CDR3. The rearrangement uses TRBV2 and TRBJ2-5; D is undetermined. CDR1 SNHLY and CDR2 FYNNEI come from the germline V gene. The CDR3 is 13 amino acids. Trimming shortened V by 7 bases and J by 4 bases, and 13 bases separated the two germline ends. This chain's CDR3 is CASKADNSETQYF. The CDR3 nucleotides read TGTGCCAGCAAGGCGGATAACTCAGAGACCCAGTACTTC.

This clone was counted many times. V gene TRBV11-2 combines with J gene TRBJ2-5, with D possibly being TRBD1 (5 bases). CDR3 size: 16 residues. Trimming pared 5 bases from V and 1 base from J, leaving 17 bases between. Per germline, CDR1 SGHAT and CDR2 FQNNGV. The CDR3 reads CASSPALGQAQETQYF. The CDR3 region has the DNA TGTGCCAGCAGCCCCGCATTGGGGCAAGCCCAAGAGACCCAGTACTTC.

This clone was seen just once. The same CDR3 also results from other DNA sequences found in this sample. The CDR3 region is CSARDSGSSYQPQHF. As DNA, the CDR3 is TGCAGTGCGCGGGACAGCGGTTCAAGTTATCAGCCCCAGCATTTT. The chain carries TRBV20-1 and TRBJ1-5; 7 bases fit TRBD1. The CDR3 extends over 15 amino acids. V was clipped by 6 bases and J by 5 bases; unmatched bases: 13. Germline loops: CDR1 DFQATT, CDR2 SNEGSKA (reference sequence).

This clone was observed a handful of times. CDR3 sequence reads: CASSQLLGTQYF. The CDR3 DNA sequence: TGTGCCAGCAGCCAACTGCTAGGGACCCAGTACTTC. The V call is TRBV14, the J call TRBJ2-5; D gene ambiguous. The CDR3 length is 12 residues. Between the trimmed V and J ends, which lost 2 bases and 7 bases, there was a span of 8 bases. Germline V CDR1 and CDR2: SGHDN, FVKESK. The full variable domain, rest sourced from reference TRBV14 and TRBJ2-5, is EAGVTQFPSHSVIEKGQTVTLRCDPISGHDNLYWYRRVMGKEIKFLLHFVKESKQDESGMPNNRFLAERTGGTYSTLKVQPAELEDSGVYFCASSQLLGTQYFGPGTRLLVL.

This clone was seen more than once but under ten times. A much larger clone is a single base away; this may be a read error. This chain links TRBV6-5 with TRBJ2-5; tentatively, D is TRBD1 (6 bases). In germline, CDR1 is MNHEY, CDR2 SVGAGI. The CDR3 covers 14 residues. Trimming removed 0 bases at V and 3 bases at J, with 8 bases between. The CDR3 is CASSYSRGKETQYF. CDR3 DNA: TGTGCCAGCAGTTACTCGAGGGGGAAAGAGACCCAGTACTTC.

This clone was counted at least ten times. J is TRBJ1-1 and V is TRBV6-4; D is undetermined. Trimming took off 3 bases at V and 4 bases at J, with 9 bases between the two ends. The germline gives CDR1 MRHNA, CDR2 SNTAGT. The CDR3 is 13 amino acids. DNA for the CDR3: TGTGCCAGCAGTGAGTGGCCCGGCACTGAAGCTTTCTTT. It yields the protein CASSEWPGTEAFF.

The chain couples TRBV7-8 to TRBJ1-1; TRBD1 matches at 7 bases. This CDR3 has 13 residues. The germline CDR1 and CDR2 sequences are SGHVS and FQNEAQ. The V and J ends lost 0 bases and 8 bases, in that order; junction bases with no gene match: 3. This CDR3 is CASSLAKQGEAFF. CDR3 DNA sequence: TGTGCCAGCAGCTTAGCAAAACAGGGGGAAGCTTTCTTT.

The sample holds a few counts of this clone. A much larger clone differs by one base, so this may be a read error. The chain links TRBV20-1 to TRBJ2-5; D assignment may be TRBD1 or TRBD2 (6 bases each). This CDR3 has 13 residues. CDR1 DFQATT and CDR2 SNEGSKA come from the germline V gene (reference sequence). Here the CDR3 DNA reads TGCAGTGCTAGAGTGGGGGGCCGGGAGACCCGGTACTTC. This codes for CSARVGGRETRYF.